The 31 T cell receptor beta chains reported below all come from one sample, sequenced in a study of T cells in localized non-small cell lung cancer. Data came from immunoSEQ multiplex PCR; TCRdb stores just in-frame clones and leaves some out. Of just over 1,400 clones listed, roughly 21% were seen once; the top ten hold roughly an eighth. Sequencing was performed on normal lung tissue next to the tumor, taken before any cancer treatment. The receptors stem from a woman between 35 and 75 years old with stage II lung adenocarcinoma.

This clone was seen only a few times. This chain connects TRBV11-3 to TRBJ1-1; D uncertain. There are 14 residues in the CDR3. Germline CDR1 reads SGHNT; CDR2 reads YENEEA. The V end was cut by 2 bases, the J end by 2 bases, with 9 bases between. CDR3: CASSLLRGNTEAFF. CDR3 in DNA: TGTGCCAGCAGCTTATTACGGGGAAACACTGAAGCTTTCTTT. Using reference TRBV11-3 and TRBJ1-1 for the parts outside the CDR3, the full variable domain is EAGVVQSPRYKIIEKKQPVAFWCNPISGHNTLYWYLQNLGQGPELLIRYENEEAVDDSQLPKDRFSAERLKGVDSTLKIQPAELGDSAVYLCASSLLRGNTEAFFGQGTRLTVV.

This sequence joins TRBV19 and TRBJ1-1; tentative D call: TRBD1 (5 bases). Germline CDR1 is LNHDA and CDR2 is SQIVND (reference sequence). The CDR3 totals 14 residues. V lost 4 bases and J 2 bases, leaving 11 bases between the germline ends. The CDR3, as DNA: TGTGCCAGTAGTACAGGGCTCATAAACACTGAAGCTTTCTTT. This codes for CASSTGLINTEAFF.

By share, this clone ranks as medium-sized. The chain uses TRBV11-3 and TRBJ2-3; D might be TRBD1 or TRBD2, each matching 7 bases. The V end lost 5 bases, the J end lost 3 bases, and 18 bases lay between the germline ends. Germline V lookup: CDR1 SGHNT, CDR2 YENEEA. CDR3 length equals 16 residues. The CDR3 loop reads CASSPRQGGSTDTQYF. CDR3 nucleotide sequence: TGTGCCAGCAGCCCGCGACAGGGAGGGTCGACAGATACGCAGTATTTT.

The rearrangement links TRBV19 to TRBJ2-1; TRBD2 matches at 11 bases. Trimming at V came to 5 bases and at J to 3 bases, leaving 6 bases not matched to a gene. Germline values: CDR1 LNHDA, CDR2 SQIVND (reference sequence). The CDR3 length is 16 residues. The CDR3 DNA follows: TGTGCCAGTAGTGCCTCGACTAGCGGGATCTACAATGAGCAGTTCTTC. This translates into CASSASTSGIYNEQFF.

The chain links TRBV2 to TRBJ1-1; the match to TRBD1 covers 7 bases. This CDR3 region has 14 residues. Per the germline V gene, CDR1 is SNHLY and CDR2 is FYNNEI. V shed 7 bases, J shed 1 base, and the junction held 6 bases outside the gene matches. Here the CDR3 reads CASTWTGQNTEAFF. DNA of the CDR3: TGTGCCAGCACGTGGACAGGTCAGAACACTGAAGCTTTCTTT.

The V and J genes are TRBV25-1 and TRBJ1-2, with D possibly matching TRBD1 (5 bases). Germline CDR1 reads MGHDK; CDR2 reads SYGVNS. The CDR3 length is 14 residues. Deletions cut 6 bases from V and 0 bases from J, with 11 bases between. The CDR3 sequence: CASRGDASNYGYTF. CDR3 DNA: TGTGCCAGCAGGGGGGATGCCTCTAACTATGGCTACACCTTC.

This clone was counted a few times. This rearrangement joins TRBV6-8 to TRBJ1-3, with a possible D match to TRBD1 (5 bases). Germline lookup yields CDR1 MNHGY and CDR2 SAAAGT. This CDR3 region has 15 residues. V gave up 6 bases and J gave up 0 bases, with 12 bases separating them. The CDR3 DNA reads as TGTGCCAGCAGGCGGGGACGGAGCTCTGGAAACACCATATATTTT. Translated, it gives CASRRGRSSGNTIYF.

The rearrangement uses TRBV5-1 and TRBJ2-7; D might be TRBD2 (5 bases). CDR3 length: 14 residues. Germline V lookup: CDR1 SGHRS, CDR2 YFSETQ. Trimming left V 4 bases short and J 2 bases short, with 13 bases between. The CDR3 DNA follows: TGCGCCAGCAGCCACCGCGACGGGACCTACGAGCAGTACTTC. The encoded protein is CASSHRDGTYEQYF.

This clone was picked up a small number of times. The chain combines TRBV11-3 with TRBJ2-5; D gene ambiguous. Germline lookup yields CDR1 SGHNT and CDR2 YENEEA. The CDR3 runs 16 residues. Trimming pared 3 bases from V and 2 bases from J, leaving 16 bases between. In DNA form, the CDR3 reads TGTGCCAGCAGCTTGTCCTCCGTAGCTGGGCAAGAGACCCAGTACTTC. Its translation: CASSLSSVAGQETQYF.

This clone was picked up a small number of times. The chain is built from TRBV28 and TRBJ2-7, with D maybe TRBD2 (6 bases). V was shortened by 4 bases and J by 3 bases, with 16 bases between the two germline ends. Germline V gene lookup returns CDR1 MDHEN and CDR2 SYDVKM. CDR3 length equals 15 residues. CDR3 region: CASSWVAGKNYEQYF. CDR3 DNA sequence: TGTGCCAGCAGTTGGGTGGCGGGGAAGAACTACGAGCAGTACTTC.

This clone counts as medium-sized. The chain couples TRBV11-3 to TRBJ1-2; possibly TRBD1 for D (5 bases). The V end was cut by 4 bases, the J end by 7 bases, with 16 bases between. This CDR3 contains 14 residues. Germline V gene data show CDR1 as SGHNT and CDR2 as YENEEA. The CDR3 DNA sequence: TGTGCCAGCAGCTCTGAACAGACAGATCGTGGCTACACCTTC. Translation: CASSSEQTDRGYTF.

The chain recombines TRBV6-8 with TRBJ1-5; TRBD1 might be the D (6 bases). This CDR3 region has 15 residues. Per the germline V gene, CDR1 is MNHGY and CDR2 is SAAAGT. Trimming pared 4 bases from V and 7 bases from J, leaving 17 bases between. CDR3 amino acids: CASSSLQGRGQPQHF. DNA of the CDR3: TGTGCCAGCAGTTCTTTACAGGGCCGCGGACAGCCCCAGCATTTT.

In its sample, this clone was seen a few times. The chain recombines TRBV9 with TRBJ1-2, with D possibly being TRBD1 (6 bases). The CDR3 length is 15 residues. CDR1 SGDLS and CDR2 YYNGEE come from the germline V gene. The germline V and J ends were trimmed by 7 bases and 4 bases, with 20 bases remaining between them. CDR3 loop: CASGNDRNFIYGYTF. DNA for the CDR3: TGTGCCAGCGGAAACGACAGGAATTTTATCTATGGCTACACCTTC.

This clone was detected a few times. V and J are TRBV10-3 and TRBJ2-3; possibly TRBD1 for D (5 bases). Germline V gives CDR1 ENHRY, CDR2 SYGVKD. The CDR3 has 14 amino acids. Trimming pared 2 bases from V and 4 bases from J, leaving 10 bases between. CDR3 residues: CAISEGRVADTQYF. CDR3 DNA: TGTGCCATCAGTGAGGGCAGGGTGGCAGATACGCAGTATTTT.

The chain has TRBV28 and TRBJ1-6; 7 bases fit TRBD1. Trimming at V came to 4 bases and at J to 6 bases, leaving 9 bases not matched to a gene. The germline V gene has CDR1 MDHEN and CDR2 SYDVKM. The CDR3 runs 16 residues. As DNA, the CDR3 is TGTGCCAGCAGTTCACCCCCCGGGACAGCTAATTCACCCCTCCACTTT. Protein product: CASSSPPGTANSPLHF. Based on the CDR3 plus reference TRBV28 and TRBJ1-6, the full variable domain is DVKVTQSSRYLVKRTGEKVFLECVQDMDHENMFWYRQDPGLGLRLIYFSYDVKMKEKGDIPEGYSVSREKKERFSLILESASTNQTSMYLCASSSPPGTANSPLHFGNGTRLTVT.

This clone was seen more than once but under ten times. V and J are TRBV19 and TRBJ2-7; possibly TRBD2 for D (6 bases). Germline V gene data show CDR1 as LNHDA and CDR2 as SQIVND (reference sequence). The germline V and J ends were trimmed by 3 bases and 4 bases, with 7 bases remaining between them. CDR3 length equals 12 residues. DNA for the CDR3: TGTGCCAGTAGTATCGGGGGATACGAGCAGTACTTC. Encoded protein: CASSIGGYEQYF.

The V call is TRBV9, the J call TRBJ2-2; TRBD2 is a possible D gene (5 bases). CDR1 is SGDLS, CDR2 YYNGEE, per germline. Deletions cut 3 bases from V and 9 bases from J, with 12 bases between. This CDR3 region has 13 residues. Written as DNA, the CDR3 is TGTGCCAGCAGCGCCGGGGATGACCGGGAGCTGTTTTTT. Its translation: CASSAGDDRELFF.

This clone appeared a few times. The CDR3: CASSPAGWTSEISTDTQYF. The CDR3 DNA reads as TGTGCCAGCAGCCCTGCGGGATGGACTAGCGAGATTAGCACAGATACGCAGTATTTT. The genes are TRBV11-3 and TRBJ2-3; 9 bases align to TRBD2. The CDR3 length is 19 residues. Germline V CDR1 and CDR2: SGHNT, YENEEA. Germline trimming cut 5 bases from V and 0 bases from J; bases unmatched to any gene: 15.

V gene TRBV11-3 combines with J gene TRBJ2-6; weak D call: TRBD1 (5 bases). This CDR3 is 16 amino acids long. CDR1 and CDR2 (germline): SGHNT, YENEEA. The ends were cut back, 5 bases at V and 0 bases at J, with 11 bases in the middle. The CDR3: CASSLRQHSGANVLTF. DNA for the CDR3: TGTGCCAGCAGCCTACGACAGCACTCTGGGGCCAACGTCCTGACTTTC.

The chain links TRBV6-7 to TRBJ1-1, with D unresolved. TRBV6-7 is marked as an open reading frame, function uncertain. The CDR3 sequence is 12 residues long. V gave up 3 bases and J gave up 6 bases, with 8 bases separating them. The DNA of the CDR3 is TGTGCCAGCAGTTATATGGGTGCTGAAGCTTTCTTT. Amino acid sequence: CASSYMGAEAFF.

By frequency in the sample, this clone is medium-sized. V and J are TRBV6-8 and TRBJ2-3; possibly TRBD1 for D (5 bases). CDR1 is MNHGY and CDR2 is SAAAGT in the germline V gene. The CDR3 covers 13 residues. V lost 8 bases and J 2 bases, leaving 11 bases between the germline ends. This CDR3 is CASGRAYTDTQYF. As DNA, the CDR3 is TGTGCCAGCGGCAGGGCCTACACAGATACGCAGTATTTT.

This chain connects TRBV15 to TRBJ1-5, with D possibly matching TRBD1 (5 bases). The CDR3 sequence is 14 residues long. Germline values: CDR1 LNHNV, CDR2 YYDKDF (reference sequence). V was trimmed by 1 base and J by 6 bases, leaving 10 bases between them. CDR3 bases: TGTGCCACCAGCAGAGTTGGGGGGTCTCAGCCCCAGCATTTT. Translation gives CATSRVGGSQPQHF.

Here the CDR3 DNA reads TGTGCCAGCAGCCCCCTAAGCCGAGCCTATGGCTACACCTTC. Encoded protein: CASSPLSRAYGYTF. V is TRBV11-3 and J is TRBJ1-2; D is ambiguous. The CDR3 loop spans 14 amino acids. V was pared by 5 bases and J by 4 bases, with 14 bases between. Per germline, CDR1 SGHNT and CDR2 YENEEA.

This clone is medium-sized. The chain is built from TRBV6-8 and TRBJ2-1; the match to TRBD1 covers 8 bases. This CDR3 region has 15 residues. Germline V gene lookup returns CDR1 MNHGY and CDR2 SAAAGT. Losses at the gene ends were 3 bases for V and 7 bases for J; bases not matched to a gene: 8. The CDR3 loop reads CASSYFGQGANEQFF. CDR3 DNA sequence: TGTGCCAGCAGTTATTTCGGGCAGGGGGCAAATGAGCAGTTCTTC.

Only a few counts were recorded for this clone. The chain combines TRBV9 with TRBJ2-7; D gene uncertain. Trimming stripped 4 bases from V and 6 bases from J, with 11 bases between. In germline, CDR1 is SGDLS, CDR2 YYNGEE. The CDR3 runs to 12 residues. The CDR3 loop reads CASSPLIGEQYF. The CDR3, as DNA: TGTGCCAGCAGCCCCCTGATAGGCGAGCAGTACTTC.

This clone showed up just a few times. The chain recombines TRBV9 with TRBJ1-1; D perhaps matches TRBD1 (6 bases). Germline-derived CDR1 and CDR2 are SGDLS and YYNGEE. The CDR3 has 15 amino acids. Deletions cut 0 bases from V and 0 bases from J, with 9 bases between. CDR3 amino acids: CASSVGAGVNTEAFF. CDR3 nucleotides: TGTGCCAGCAGCGTAGGGGCAGGGGTGAACACTGAAGCTTTCTTT. The variable domain in full, with the rest retrieved from reference TRBV9 and TRBJ1-1, is DSGVTQTPKHLITATGQRVTLRCSPRSGDLSVYWYQQSLDQGLQFLIQYYNGEERAKGNILERFSAQQFPDLHSELNLSSLELGDSALYFCASSVGAGVNTEAFFGQGTRLTVV.

Sample share makes this clone medium-sized (0.01 to 0.1%). Different DNA sequences within this sample yield the same CDR3. V usage is TRBV9 and J usage is TRBJ1-6, with 10 bases that match TRBD1. The CDR3 loop spans 15 amino acids. V shed 2 bases and J 10 bases; nucleotides not matched to a gene: 6. Germline V CDR1 and CDR2: SGDLS, YYNGEE. The CDR3: CASSVEDRGGSPLHF. The CDR3 DNA reads as TGTGCCAGCAGCGTGGAGGACAGGGGGGGCTCACCCCTCCACTTT.

This sequence joins TRBV28 and TRBJ2-3; maybe TRBD1 (6 bases). CDR3 size: 15 residues. V lost 4 bases and J lost 2, with 13 bases in between. The germline V gene encodes CDR1 MDHEN and CDR2 SYDVKM. CDR3: CASSSLGGHTDTQYF. The DNA for the CDR3 is TGTGCCAGCAGTTCCTTAGGGGGTCACACAGATACGCAGTATTTT. Combining the CDR3 with reference TRBV28 and TRBJ2-3 gives the whole variable domain DVKVTQSSRYLVKRTGEKVFLECVQDMDHENMFWYRQDPGLGLRLIYFSYDVKMKEKGDIPEGYSVSREKKERFSLILESASTNQTSMYLCASSSLGGHTDTQYFGPGTRLTVL.

This clone is judged medium-sized. The chain joins TRBV11-3 to TRBJ1-1; D gene unclear. CDR3 length: 15 amino acids. V was shortened by 5 bases and J by 4 bases, with 17 bases between the two germline ends. Germline V gene lookup returns CDR1 SGHNT and CDR2 YENEEA. The CDR3 is CASSRKDPGSTEAFF. Here the CDR3 DNA reads TGTGCCAGCAGCCGTAAAGATCCGGGATCCACTGAAGCTTTCTTT.

This clone counts as medium-sized. The V gene is TRBV11-3, the J gene TRBJ1-4, with 10 nucleotides matching TRBD1. Germline V gene sequence: CDR1 SGHNT, CDR2 YENEEA. With V trimmed by 2 bases and J by 7 bases, 4 bases remained unmatched. The CDR3 covers 15 residues. DNA of the CDR3: TGTGCCAGCAGCTTAACGACAGGGGGCATTGAAAAACTGTTTTTT. Translated: CASSLTTGGIEKLFF.

Only a few counts were recorded for this clone. This sequence joins TRBV9 and TRBJ2-3, with TRBD1 matching 8 bases. CDR1 is SGDLS and CDR2 is YYNGEE in the germline V gene. V was clipped by 2 bases and J by 2 bases; unmatched bases: 4. The CDR3 is 15 residues long. The CDR3, as DNA: TGTGCCAGCAGCGTCCAGGGGGCAATCACAGATACGCAGTATTTT. Translating gives CASSVQGAITDTQYF.